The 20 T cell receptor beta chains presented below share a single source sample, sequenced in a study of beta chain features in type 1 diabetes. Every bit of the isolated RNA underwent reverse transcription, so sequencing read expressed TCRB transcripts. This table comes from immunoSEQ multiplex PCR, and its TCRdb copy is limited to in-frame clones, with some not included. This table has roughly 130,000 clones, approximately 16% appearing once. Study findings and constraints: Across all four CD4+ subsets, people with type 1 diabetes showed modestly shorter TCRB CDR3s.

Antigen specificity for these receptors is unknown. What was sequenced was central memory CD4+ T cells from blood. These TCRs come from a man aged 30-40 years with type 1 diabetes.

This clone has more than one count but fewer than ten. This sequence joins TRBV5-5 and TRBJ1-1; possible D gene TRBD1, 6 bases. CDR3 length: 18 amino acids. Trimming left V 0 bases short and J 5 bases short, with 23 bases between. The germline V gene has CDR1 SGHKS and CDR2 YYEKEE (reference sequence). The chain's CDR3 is CASSLVGGAGRSRTEAFF. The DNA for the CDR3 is TGTGCCAGCAGCTTGGTCGGGGGCGCAGGGAGATCCCGAACTGAAGCTTTCTTT.

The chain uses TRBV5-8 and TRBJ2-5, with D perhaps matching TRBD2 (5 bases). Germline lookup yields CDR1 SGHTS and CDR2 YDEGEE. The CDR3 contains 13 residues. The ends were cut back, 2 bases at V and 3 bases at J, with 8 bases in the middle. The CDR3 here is CASSFGVKETQYF. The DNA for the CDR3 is TGTGCCAGCAGCTTCGGGGTGAAAGAGACCCAGTACTTC.

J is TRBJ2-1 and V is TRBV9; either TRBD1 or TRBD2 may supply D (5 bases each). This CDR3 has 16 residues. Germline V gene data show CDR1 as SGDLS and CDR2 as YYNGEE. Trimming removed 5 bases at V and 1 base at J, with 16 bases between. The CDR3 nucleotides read TGTGCCAGCAGTGACCGACGGGGCCATTCCTACAATGAGCAGTTCTTC. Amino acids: CASSDRRGHSYNEQFF.

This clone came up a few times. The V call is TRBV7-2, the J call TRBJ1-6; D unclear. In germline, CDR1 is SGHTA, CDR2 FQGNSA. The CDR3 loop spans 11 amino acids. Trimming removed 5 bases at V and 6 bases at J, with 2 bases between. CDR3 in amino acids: CASSANSPLHF. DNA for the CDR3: TGTGCCAGCAGCGCTAATTCACCCCTCCACTTT.

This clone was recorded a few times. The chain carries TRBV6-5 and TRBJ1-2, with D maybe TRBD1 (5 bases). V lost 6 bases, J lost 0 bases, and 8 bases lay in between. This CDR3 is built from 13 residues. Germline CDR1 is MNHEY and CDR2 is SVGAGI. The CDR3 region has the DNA TGTGCCAGCAGGCTACAGGCTAACTATGGCTACACCTTC. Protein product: CASRLQANYGYTF.

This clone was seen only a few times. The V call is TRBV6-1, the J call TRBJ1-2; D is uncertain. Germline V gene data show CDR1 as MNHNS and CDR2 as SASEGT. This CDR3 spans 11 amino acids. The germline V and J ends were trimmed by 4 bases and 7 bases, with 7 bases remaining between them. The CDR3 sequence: CASSVSSGYTF. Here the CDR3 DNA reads TGTGCCAGCAGTGTTAGCAGTGGCTACACCTTC.

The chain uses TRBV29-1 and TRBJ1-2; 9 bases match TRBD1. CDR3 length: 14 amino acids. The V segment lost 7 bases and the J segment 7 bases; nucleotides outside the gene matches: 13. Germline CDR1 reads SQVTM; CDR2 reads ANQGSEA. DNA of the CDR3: TGCAGCGCAGATAAGGGACAGGGAGAGGGTGGCTACACCTTC. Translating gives CSADKGQGEGGYTF.

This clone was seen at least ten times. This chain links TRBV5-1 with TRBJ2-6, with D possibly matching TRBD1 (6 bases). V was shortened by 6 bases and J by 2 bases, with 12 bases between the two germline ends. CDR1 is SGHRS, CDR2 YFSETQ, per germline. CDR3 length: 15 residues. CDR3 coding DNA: TGCGCCAGCAAGAACCAGGGGCCTGGGGCCAACGTCCTGACTTTC. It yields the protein CASKNQGPGANVLTF.

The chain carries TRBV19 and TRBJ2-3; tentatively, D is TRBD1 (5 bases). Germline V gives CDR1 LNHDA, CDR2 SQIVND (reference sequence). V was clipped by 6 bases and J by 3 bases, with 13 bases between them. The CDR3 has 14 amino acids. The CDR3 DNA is TGTGCCAGTAGATTGGAATACAGGACAGATACGCAGTATTTT. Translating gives CASRLEYRTDTQYF.

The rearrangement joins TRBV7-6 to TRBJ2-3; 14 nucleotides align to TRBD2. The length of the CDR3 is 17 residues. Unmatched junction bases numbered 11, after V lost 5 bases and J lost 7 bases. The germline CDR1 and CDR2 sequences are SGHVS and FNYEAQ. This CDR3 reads CASSQTGTSGGGNTQYF. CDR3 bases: TGTGCCAGCAGCCAGACGGGGACTAGCGGGGGCGGGAATACGCAGTATTTT. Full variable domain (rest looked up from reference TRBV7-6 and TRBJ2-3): GAGVSQSPRYKVTKRGQDVALRCDPISGHVSLYWYRQALGQGPEFLTYFNYEAQQDKSGLPNDRFSAERPEGSISTLTIQRTEQRDSAMYRCASSQTGTSGGGNTQYFGPGTRLTVL.

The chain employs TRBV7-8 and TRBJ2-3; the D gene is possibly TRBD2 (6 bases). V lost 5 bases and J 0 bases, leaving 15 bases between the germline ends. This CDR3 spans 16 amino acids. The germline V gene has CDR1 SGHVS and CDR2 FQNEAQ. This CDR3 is CASSKLAGISTDTQYF. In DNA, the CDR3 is TGTGCCAGCAGCAAACTCGCGGGGATCAGCACAGATACGCAGTATTTT.

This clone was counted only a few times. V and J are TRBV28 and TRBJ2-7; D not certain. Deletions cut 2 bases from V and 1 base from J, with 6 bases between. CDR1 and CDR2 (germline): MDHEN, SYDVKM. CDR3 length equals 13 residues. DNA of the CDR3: TGTGCCAGCAGTTTAATGGGTTCCTACGAGCAGTACTTC. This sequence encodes CASSLMGSYEQYF.

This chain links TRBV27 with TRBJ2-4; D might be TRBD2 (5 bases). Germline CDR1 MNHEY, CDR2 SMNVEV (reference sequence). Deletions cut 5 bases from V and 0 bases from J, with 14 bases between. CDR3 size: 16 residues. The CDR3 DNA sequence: TGTGCCAGCAGTCCCCGGGGATTACTAGCCAAAAACATTCAGTACTTC. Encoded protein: CASSPRGLLAKNIQYF.

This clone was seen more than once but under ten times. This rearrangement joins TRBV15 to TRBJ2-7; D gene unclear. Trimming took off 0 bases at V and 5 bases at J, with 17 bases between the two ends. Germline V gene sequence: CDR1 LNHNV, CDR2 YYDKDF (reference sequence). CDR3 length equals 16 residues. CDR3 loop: CATSRDYEYLSDEQYF. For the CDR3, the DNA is TGTGCCACCAGCAGAGATTATGAGTATCTCTCTGACGAGCAGTACTTC.

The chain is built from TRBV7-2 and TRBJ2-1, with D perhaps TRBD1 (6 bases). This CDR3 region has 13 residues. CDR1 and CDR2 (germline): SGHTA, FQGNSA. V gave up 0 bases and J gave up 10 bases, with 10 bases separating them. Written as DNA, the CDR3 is TGTGCCAGCAGCTTAGCTAACAGGGCCGAGCAGTTCTTC. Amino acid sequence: CASSLANRAEQFF.

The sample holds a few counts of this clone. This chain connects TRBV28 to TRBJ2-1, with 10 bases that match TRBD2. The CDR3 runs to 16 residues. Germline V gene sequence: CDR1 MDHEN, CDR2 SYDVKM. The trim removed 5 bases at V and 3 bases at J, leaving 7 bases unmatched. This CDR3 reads CASSHSGGAFYNEQFF. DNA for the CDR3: TGTGCCAGCAGTCACAGCGGGGGGGCGTTCTACAATGAGCAGTTCTTC.

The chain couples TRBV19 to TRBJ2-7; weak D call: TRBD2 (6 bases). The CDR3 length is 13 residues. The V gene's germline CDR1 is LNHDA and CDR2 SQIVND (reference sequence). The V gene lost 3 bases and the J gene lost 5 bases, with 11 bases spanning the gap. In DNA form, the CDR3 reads TGTGCCAGTAGTATTCAGGGACTCCACGAGCAGTACTTC. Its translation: CASSIQGLHEQYF.

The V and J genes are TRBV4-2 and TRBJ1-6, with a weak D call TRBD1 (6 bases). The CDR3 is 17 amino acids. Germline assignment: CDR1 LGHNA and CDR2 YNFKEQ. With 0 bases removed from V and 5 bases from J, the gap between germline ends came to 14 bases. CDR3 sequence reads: CASSQDWRDTNNSPLHF. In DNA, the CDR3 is TGTGCCAGCAGCCAAGATTGGCGGGACACAAATAATTCACCCCTCCACTTT.

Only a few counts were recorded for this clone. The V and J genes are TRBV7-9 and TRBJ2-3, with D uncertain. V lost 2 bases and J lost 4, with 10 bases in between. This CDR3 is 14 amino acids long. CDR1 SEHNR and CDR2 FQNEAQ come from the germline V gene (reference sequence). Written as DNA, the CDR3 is TGTGCCAGCAGCTTATCCCCCTCCGCAGATACGCAGTATTTT. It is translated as CASSLSPSADTQYF.

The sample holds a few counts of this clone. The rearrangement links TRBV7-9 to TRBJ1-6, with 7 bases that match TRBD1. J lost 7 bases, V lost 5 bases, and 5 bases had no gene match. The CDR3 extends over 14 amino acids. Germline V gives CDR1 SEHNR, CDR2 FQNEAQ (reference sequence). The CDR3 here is CASSQQGRNSPLHF. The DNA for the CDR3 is TGTGCCAGCAGCCAACAGGGGAGAAATTCACCCCTCCACTTT.